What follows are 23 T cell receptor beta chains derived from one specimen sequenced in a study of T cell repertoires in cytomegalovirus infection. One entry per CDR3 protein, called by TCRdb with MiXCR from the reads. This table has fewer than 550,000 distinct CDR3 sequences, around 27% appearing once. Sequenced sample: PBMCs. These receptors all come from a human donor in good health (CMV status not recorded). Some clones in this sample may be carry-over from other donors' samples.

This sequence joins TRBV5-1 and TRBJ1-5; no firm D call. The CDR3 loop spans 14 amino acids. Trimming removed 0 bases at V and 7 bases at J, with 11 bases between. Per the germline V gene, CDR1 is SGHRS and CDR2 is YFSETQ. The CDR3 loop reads CASSLAPGSQPQHF. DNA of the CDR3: TGCGCCAGCAGCTTGGCCCCGGGGAGCCAGCCCCAGCATTTT. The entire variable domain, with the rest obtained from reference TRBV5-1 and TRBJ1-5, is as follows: KAGVTQTPRYLIKTRGQQVTLSCSPISGHRSVSWYQQTPGQGLQFLFEYFSETQRNKGNFPGRFSGRQFSNSRSEMNVSTLELGDSALYLCASSLAPGSQPQHFGDGTRLSIL.

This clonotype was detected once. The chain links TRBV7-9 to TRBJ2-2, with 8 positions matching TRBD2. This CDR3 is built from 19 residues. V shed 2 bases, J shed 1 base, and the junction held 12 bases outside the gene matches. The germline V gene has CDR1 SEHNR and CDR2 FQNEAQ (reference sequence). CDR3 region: CASSLLVGSLAGNTGELFF. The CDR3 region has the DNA TGTGCCAGCAGCTTACTCGTCGGAAGTCTAGCGGGGAACACCGGGGAGCTGTTTTTT.

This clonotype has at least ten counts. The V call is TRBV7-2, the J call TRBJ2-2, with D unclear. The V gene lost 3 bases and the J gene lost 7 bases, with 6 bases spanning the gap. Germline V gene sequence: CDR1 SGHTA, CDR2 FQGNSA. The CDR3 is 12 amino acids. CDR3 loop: CASSFANGELFF. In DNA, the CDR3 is TGTGCCAGCAGCTTTGCAAACGGGGAGCTGTTTTTT.

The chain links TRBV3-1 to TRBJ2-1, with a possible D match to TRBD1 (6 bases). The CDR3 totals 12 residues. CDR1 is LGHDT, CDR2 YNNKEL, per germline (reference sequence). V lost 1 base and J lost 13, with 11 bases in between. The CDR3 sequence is CASSQGTGNQFF. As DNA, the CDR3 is TGTGCCAGCAGCCAAGGCACAGGGAATCAGTTCTTC.

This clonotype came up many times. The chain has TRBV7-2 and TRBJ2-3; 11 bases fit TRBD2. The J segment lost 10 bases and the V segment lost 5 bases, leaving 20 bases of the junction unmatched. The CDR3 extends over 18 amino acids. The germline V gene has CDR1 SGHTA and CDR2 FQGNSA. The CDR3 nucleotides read TGTGCCAGCAGCACACGCGCTAGCGGGAGGTCCCTGCCTTCTTCGCAGTATTTT. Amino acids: CASSTRASGRSLPSSQYF.

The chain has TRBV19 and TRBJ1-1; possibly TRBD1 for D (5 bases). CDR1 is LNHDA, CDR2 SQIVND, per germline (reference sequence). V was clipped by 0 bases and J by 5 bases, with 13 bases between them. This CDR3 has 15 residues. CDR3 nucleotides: TGTGCCAGTAGTATAGATATCTTAGCAGGGACTGAAGCTTTCTTT. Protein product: CASSIDILAGTEAFF.

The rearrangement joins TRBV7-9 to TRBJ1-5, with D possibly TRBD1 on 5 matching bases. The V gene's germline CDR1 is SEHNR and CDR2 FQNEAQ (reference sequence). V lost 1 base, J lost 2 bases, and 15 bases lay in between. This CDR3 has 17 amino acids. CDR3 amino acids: CASSLGGGGIGNQPQHF. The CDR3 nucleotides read TGTGCCAGCAGCTTAGGGGGGGGTGGTATTGGCAATCAGCCCCAGCATTTT.

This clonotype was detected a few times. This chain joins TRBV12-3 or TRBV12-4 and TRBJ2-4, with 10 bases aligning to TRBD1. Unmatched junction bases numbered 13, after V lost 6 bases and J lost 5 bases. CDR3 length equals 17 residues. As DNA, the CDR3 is TGTGCCAGCAGGAATGGACAGGGGGGGTCCACCCAAAACATTCAGTACTTC. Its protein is CASRNGQGGSTQNIQYF.

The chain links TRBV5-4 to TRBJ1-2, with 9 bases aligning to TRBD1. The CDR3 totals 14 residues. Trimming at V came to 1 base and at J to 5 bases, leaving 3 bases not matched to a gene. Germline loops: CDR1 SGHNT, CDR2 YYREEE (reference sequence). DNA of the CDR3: TGTGCCAGCAGCTTGAGGGGACAGGGTTATGGCTACACCTTC. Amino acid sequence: CASSLRGQGYGYTF. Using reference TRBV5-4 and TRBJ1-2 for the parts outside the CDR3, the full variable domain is ETGVTQSPTHLIKTRGQQVTLRCSSQSGHNTVSWYQQALGQGPQFIFQYYREEENGRGNFPPRFSGLQFPNYSSELNVNALELDDSALYLCASSLRGQGYGYTFGSGTRLTVV.

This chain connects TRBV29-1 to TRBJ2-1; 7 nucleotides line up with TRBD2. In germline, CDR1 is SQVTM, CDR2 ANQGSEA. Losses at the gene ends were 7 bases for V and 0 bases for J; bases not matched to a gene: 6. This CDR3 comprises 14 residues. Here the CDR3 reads CSGGRGSSYNEQFF. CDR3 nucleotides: TGCAGCGGCGGGAGAGGATCCTCCTACAATGAGCAGTTCTTC.

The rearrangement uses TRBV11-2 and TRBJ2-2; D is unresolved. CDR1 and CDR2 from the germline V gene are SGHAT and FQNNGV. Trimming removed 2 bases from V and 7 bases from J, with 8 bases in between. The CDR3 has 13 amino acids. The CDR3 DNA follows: TGTGCCAGCAGCTTAATCGAAGGCGGGGAGCTGTTTTTT. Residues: CASSLIEGGELFF. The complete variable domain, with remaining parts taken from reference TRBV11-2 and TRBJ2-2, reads EAGVAQSPRYKIIEKRQSVAFWCNPISGHATLYWYQQILGQGPKLLIQFQNNGVVDDSQLPKDRFSAERLKGVDSTLKIQPAKLEDSAVYLCASSLIEGGELFFGEGSRLTVL.

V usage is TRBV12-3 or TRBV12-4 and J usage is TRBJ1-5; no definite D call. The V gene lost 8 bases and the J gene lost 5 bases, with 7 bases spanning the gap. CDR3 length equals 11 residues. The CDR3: CASSIDQPQHF. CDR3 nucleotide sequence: TGTGCCAGCTCTATCGATCAGCCCCAGCATTTT.

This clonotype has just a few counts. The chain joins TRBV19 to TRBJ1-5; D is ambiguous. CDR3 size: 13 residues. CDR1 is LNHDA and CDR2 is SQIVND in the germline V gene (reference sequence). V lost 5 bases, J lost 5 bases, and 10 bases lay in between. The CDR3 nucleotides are TGTGCCAGTAGTGCCACGACTGATCAGCCCCAGCATTTT. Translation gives CASSATTDQPQHF. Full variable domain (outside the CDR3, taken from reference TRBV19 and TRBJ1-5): DGGITQSPKYLFRKEGQNVTLSCEQNLNHDAMYWYRQDPGQGLRLIYYSQIVNDFQKGDIAEGYSVSREKKESFPLTVTSAQKNPTAFYLCASSATTDQPQHFGDGTRLSIL.

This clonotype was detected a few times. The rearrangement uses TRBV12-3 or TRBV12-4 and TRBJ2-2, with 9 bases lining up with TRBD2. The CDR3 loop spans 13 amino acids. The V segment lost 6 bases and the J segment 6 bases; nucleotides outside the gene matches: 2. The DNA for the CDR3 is TGTGCCAGCAGAAGACTAGCGGCCGGGGAGCTGTTTTTT. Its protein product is CASRRLAAGELFF.

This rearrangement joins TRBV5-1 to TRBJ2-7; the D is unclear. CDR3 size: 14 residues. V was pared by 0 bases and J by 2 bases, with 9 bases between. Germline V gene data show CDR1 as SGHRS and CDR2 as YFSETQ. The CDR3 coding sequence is TGCGCCAGCAGCTTGGGCAGGCCTCCCTACGAGCAGTACTTC. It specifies CASSLGRPPYEQYF.

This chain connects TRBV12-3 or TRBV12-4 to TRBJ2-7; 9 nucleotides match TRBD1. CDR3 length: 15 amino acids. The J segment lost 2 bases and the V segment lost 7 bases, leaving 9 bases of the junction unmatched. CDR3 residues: CASTRDREYPYEQYF. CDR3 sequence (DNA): TGTGCCAGCACCCGGGACAGGGAGTATCCCTACGAGCAGTACTTC.

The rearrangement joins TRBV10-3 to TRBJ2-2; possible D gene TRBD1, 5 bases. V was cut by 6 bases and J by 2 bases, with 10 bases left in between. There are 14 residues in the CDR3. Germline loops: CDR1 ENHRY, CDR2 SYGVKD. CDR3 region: CAIRDDRNTGELFF. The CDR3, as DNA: TGTGCCATCAGGGATGACAGAAACACCGGGGAGCTGTTTTTT.

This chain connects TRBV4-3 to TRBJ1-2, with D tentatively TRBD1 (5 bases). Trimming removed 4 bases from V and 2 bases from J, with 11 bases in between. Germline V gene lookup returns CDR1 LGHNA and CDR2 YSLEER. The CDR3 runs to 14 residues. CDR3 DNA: TGCGCCAGCAGCCGAGGAGGGGTCAACTATGGCTACACCTTC. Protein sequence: CASSRGGVNYGYTF.

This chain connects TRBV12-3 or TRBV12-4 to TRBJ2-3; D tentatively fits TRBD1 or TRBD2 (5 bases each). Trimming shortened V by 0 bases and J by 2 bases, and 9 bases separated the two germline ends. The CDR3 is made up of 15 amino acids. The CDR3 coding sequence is TGTGCCAGCAGTTTAGCGGGGGAGAACACAGATACGCAGTATTTT. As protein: CASSLAGENTDTQYF.

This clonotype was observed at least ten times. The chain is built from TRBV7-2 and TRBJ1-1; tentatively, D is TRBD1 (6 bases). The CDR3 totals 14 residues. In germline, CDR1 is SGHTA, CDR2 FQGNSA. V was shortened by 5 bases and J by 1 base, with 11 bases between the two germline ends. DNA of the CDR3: TGTGCCAGCAGCGCCCAACAGGGGAACACTGAAGCTTTCTTT. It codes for CASSAQQGNTEAFF.

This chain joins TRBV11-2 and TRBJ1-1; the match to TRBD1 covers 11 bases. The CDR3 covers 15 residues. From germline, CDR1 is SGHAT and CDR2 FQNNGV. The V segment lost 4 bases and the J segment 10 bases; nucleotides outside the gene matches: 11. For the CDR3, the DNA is TGTGCCAGCAGCTCTATAAGGGACAGGGGGTTGGTAGCTTTCTTT. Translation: CASSSIRDRGLVAFF.

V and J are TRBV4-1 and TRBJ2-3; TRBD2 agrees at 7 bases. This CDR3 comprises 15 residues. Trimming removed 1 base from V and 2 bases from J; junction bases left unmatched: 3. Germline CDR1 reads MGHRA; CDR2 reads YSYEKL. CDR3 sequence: CASSQALAATDTQYF. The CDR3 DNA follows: TGCGCCAGCAGCCAAGCTCTAGCGGCCACAGATACGCAGTATTTT.

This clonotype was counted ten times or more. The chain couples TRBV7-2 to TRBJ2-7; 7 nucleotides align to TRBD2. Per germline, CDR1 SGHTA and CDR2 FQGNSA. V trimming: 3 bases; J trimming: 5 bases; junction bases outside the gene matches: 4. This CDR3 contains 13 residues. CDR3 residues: CASSLAGEDEQYV. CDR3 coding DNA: TGTGCCAGCAGCTTGGCGGGAGAAGACGAGCAGTACGTC.